This T cell receptor (beta chain) was recovered during a study of response to subunit inactivated influenza vaccine. V was pared by 6 bases and J by 2 bases, with 4 bases of the junction left unmatched. CDR3 length equals 15 residues. Notes on the study in general: A suggestion made by the authors is that each seasonal influenza vaccination recruits few new T cells.

From the RT-PCR reads, TCRdb called clonotypes with MiXCR, one entry per CDR3 protein. The table lists roughly 650,000 distinct CDR3 sequences, approximately 14% of them singletons. With respect to this clonotype: Its antigen is unknown.

The sequence came from a man over 45 who received an inactivated influenza vaccine. The chain has TRBV12-3 or TRBV12-4 and TRBJ2-2; 9 bases align to TRBD1. This material consisted of PBMCs from blood, taken about 11 days after vaccination. As DNA, the CDR3 is TGTGCCAGCAGCTGGACAGGGGTAAACACCGGGGAGCTGTTTTTT. It is translated as CASSWTGVNTGELFF.